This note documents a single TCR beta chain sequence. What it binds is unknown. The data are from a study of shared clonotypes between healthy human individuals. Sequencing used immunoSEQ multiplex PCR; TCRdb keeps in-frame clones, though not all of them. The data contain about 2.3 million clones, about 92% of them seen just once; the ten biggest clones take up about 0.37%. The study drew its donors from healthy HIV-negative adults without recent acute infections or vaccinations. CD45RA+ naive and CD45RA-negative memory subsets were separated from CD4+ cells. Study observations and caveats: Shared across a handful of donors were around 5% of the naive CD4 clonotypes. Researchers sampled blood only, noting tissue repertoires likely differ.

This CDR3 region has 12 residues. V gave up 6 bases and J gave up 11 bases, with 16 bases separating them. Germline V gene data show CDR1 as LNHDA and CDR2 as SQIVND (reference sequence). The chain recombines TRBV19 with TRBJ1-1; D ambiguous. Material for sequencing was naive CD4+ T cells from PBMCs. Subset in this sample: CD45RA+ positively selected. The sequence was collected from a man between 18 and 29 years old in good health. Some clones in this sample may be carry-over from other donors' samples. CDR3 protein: CASSLTLGWAFF. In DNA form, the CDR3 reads TGTGCCAGTAGCCTGACATTAGGGTGGGCTTTCTTT.